These 11 T cell receptor beta chains were sequenced from one sample in a study of blood T cell repertoires in COVID-19. Sequenced by immunoSEQ multiplex PCR; TCRdb stores in-frame clones only, minus some. The sample carries about 410,000 clones, 70% to 90% recorded once. The sample taken for sequencing was peripheral blood. The receptor source for this set is a middle-aged woman with COVID-19, enrolled during active disease.

The rearrangement links TRBV5-1 to TRBJ1-6, with D possibly TRBD1 on 5 matching bases. V dropped 4 bases and J dropped 6 bases, with 23 bases sitting between them. Germline values: CDR1 SGHRS, CDR2 YFSETQ. The CDR3 runs 18 residues. The CDR3 nucleotides are TGCGCCAGCAGCCCCCGGCCGGGGGTTCAGTCTCGTAATTCACCCCTCCACTTT. Translation gives CASSPRPGVQSRNSPLHF.

V and J are TRBV29-1 and TRBJ2-3, with D tentatively TRBD1 (6 bases). In germline, CDR1 is SQVTM, CDR2 ANQGSEA. The ends were cut back, 5 bases at V and 2 bases at J, with 17 bases in the middle. This CDR3 region has 15 residues. The CDR3: CSVHRQVGNTDTQYF. The CDR3 DNA reads TGCAGCGTTCACCGACAGGTGGGAAACACAGATACGCAGTATTTT.

The gene calls are TRBV3-1 (or the pseudogene TRBV3-2) and TRBJ1-5; 7 bases are shared with TRBD1. Trimming cost V 6 bases and J 7 bases; bases outside gene matches: 9. The CDR3 is 14 amino acids. CDR1 and CDR2 from the germline V gene are LGHDT and YNNKEL (reference sequence). As DNA, the CDR3 is TGTGCCAGCAGAAAGAGGGGGCCGGGGCAGCCCCAGCATTTT. Translation: CASRKRGPGQPQHF.

This clone showed up just once. The chain carries TRBV11-2 and TRBJ2-7; no definite D call. CDR3 length equals 14 residues. V was cut by 0 bases and J by 5 bases, with 11 bases left in between. From germline, CDR1 is SGHAT and CDR2 FQNNGV. CDR3 loop: CASSLDLISHEQYF. CDR3 DNA: TGTGCCAGCAGCTTAGATCTAATAAGCCACGAGCAGTACTTC.

In its sample, this clone was seen a few times. This rearrangement joins TRBV5-1 to TRBJ2-3, with D possibly matching TRBD2 (6 bases). CDR3 size: 16 residues. V lost 0 bases and J 1 base, leaving 12 bases between the germline ends. CDR1 and CDR2 from the germline V gene are SGHRS and YFSETQ. The CDR3 here is CASSLGGEIGTDTQYF. CDR3 in DNA: TGCGCCAGCAGCTTGGGCGGGGAGATCGGCACAGATACGCAGTATTTT. The whole variable domain, remainder taken from reference TRBV5-1 and TRBJ2-3, is KAGVTQTPRYLIKTRGQQVTLSCSPISGHRSVSWYQQTPGQGLQFLFEYFSETQRNKGNFPGRFSGRQFSNSRSEMNVSTLELGDSALYLCASSLGGEIGTDTQYFGPGTRLTVL.

The gene calls are TRBV28 and TRBJ1-6; 8 bases align to TRBD1. The length of the CDR3 is 15 residues. Germline loops: CDR1 MDHEN, CDR2 SYDVKM. Unmatched junction bases numbered 10, after V lost 5 bases and J lost 10 bases. The CDR3 DNA is TGTGCCAGCAGTCGTATGGACAGGGAGGGGTCACCCCTCCACTTT. Protein sequence: CASSRMDREGSPLHF.

The rearrangement joins TRBV28 to TRBJ2-3; TRBD1 agrees at 8 bases. The length of the CDR3 is 14 residues. Germline CDR1 is MDHEN and CDR2 is SYDVKM. The trim removed 5 bases at V and 6 bases at J, leaving 7 bases unmatched. This CDR3 reads CASSMRQGTDTQYF. Here the CDR3 DNA reads TGTGCCAGCAGTATGAGACAGGGGACCGATACGCAGTATTTT.

The rearrangement links TRBV7-2 to TRBJ2-3, with 10 bases matching TRBD2. The germline CDR1 and CDR2 sequences are SGHTA and FQGNSA. There are 17 residues in the CDR3. J was trimmed by 5 bases and V by 5 bases; bases with no gene match: 13. The CDR3 DNA follows: TGTGCCAGCAGCCTTACGAGCGGGAGGGGAGGTGGAGATACGCAGTATTTT. Its translation: CASSLTSGRGGGDTQYF.

The rearrangement uses TRBV27 and TRBJ1-1; unclear D gene. The germline gives CDR1 MNHEY, CDR2 SMNVEV (reference sequence). The CDR3 is made up of 13 amino acids. V shed 3 bases and J shed 5 bases, with 10 bases lying between them. The CDR3 loop is CASSFRGKTEAFF. The CDR3 region has the DNA TGTGCCAGCAGTTTTCGGGGAAAAACTGAAGCTTTCTTT.

With respect to this clone: At one boundary the junction diverges from the germline segment, which might be a read error. The CDR3 sequence is CASNQRATGVDEKLFF. The CDR3 region has the DNA TGTGCCAGCAACCAAAGAGCGACAGGGGTAGATGAAAAACTGTTTTTT. This chain uses TRBV3-1 (or the pseudogene TRBV3-2) with TRBJ1-4, with 8 bases identical to TRBD1. Per germline, CDR1 LGHDT and CDR2 YNNKEL (reference sequence). This CDR3 is built from 16 residues.

This sequence joins TRBV3-1 (or the pseudogene TRBV3-2) and TRBJ1-3, with no clear D. This CDR3 has 17 amino acids. Trimming left V 4 bases short and J 1 base short, with 17 bases between. Germline CDR1 LGHDT, CDR2 YNNKEL (reference sequence). The CDR3 region has the DNA TGTGCCAGCAGCCCGACCGCGGGGAAGAGATCTGGAAACACCATATATTTT. Residues: CASSPTAGKRSGNTIYF.